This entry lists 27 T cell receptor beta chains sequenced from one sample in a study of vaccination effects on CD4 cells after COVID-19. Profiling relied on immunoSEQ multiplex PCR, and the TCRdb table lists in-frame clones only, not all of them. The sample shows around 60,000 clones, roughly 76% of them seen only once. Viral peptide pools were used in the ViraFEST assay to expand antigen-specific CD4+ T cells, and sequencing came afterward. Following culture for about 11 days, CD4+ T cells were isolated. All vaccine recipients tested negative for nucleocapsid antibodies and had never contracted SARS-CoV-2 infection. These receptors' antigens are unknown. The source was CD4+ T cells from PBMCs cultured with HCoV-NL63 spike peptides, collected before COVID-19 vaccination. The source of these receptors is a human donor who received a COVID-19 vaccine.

For the CDR3, the DNA is TGTGCCAGCAGTTTTTCCCTAGCGGGGCTCCGGGAGACCCAGTACTTC. It encodes CASSFSLAGLRETQYF. The rearrangement links TRBV28 to TRBJ2-5, with 9 bases that match TRBD2. CDR3 size: 16 residues. Germline V lookup: CDR1 MDHEN, CDR2 SYDVKM. The J segment lost 5 bases and the V segment lost 3 bases, leaving 10 bases of the junction unmatched.

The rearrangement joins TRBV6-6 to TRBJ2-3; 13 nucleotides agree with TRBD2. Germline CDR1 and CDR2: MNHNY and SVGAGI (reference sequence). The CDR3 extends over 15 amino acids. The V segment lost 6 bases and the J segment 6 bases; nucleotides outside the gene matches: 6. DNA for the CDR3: TGTGCCAGCAGCCCCCGACTAGCGGGGGGTGATACGCAGTATTTT. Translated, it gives CASSPRLAGGDTQYF.

Here the CDR3 DNA reads TGCGCCAGCAGCCAAGACCGGGACACCGCGGGGCCCCAGCATTTT. Translated, it gives CASSQDRDTAGPQHF. V usage is TRBV4-1 and J usage is TRBJ1-5, with a tentative D call TRBD1 (6 bases). Germline CDR1 MGHRA, CDR2 YSYEKL. V shed 0 bases and J shed 9 bases, with 15 bases lying between them. There are 15 residues in the CDR3.

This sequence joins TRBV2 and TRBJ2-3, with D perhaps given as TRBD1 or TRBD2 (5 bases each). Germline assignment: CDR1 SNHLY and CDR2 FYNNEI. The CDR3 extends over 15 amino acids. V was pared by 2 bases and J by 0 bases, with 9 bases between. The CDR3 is CASSEWGSSTDTQYF. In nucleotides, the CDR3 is TGTGCCAGCAGTGAATGGGGGAGTAGCACAGATACGCAGTATTTT.

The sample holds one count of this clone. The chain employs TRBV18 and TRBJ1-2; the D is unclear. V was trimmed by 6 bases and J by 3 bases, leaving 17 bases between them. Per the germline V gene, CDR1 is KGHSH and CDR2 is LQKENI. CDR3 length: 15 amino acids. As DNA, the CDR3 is TGTGCCAGCTCCCCTTCCGGGGTCGGGGACTATGGCTACACCTTC. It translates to CASSPSGVGDYGYTF.

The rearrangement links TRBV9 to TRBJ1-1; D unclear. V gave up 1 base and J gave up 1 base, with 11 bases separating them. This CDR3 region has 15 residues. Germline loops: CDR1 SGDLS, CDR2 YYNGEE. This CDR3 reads CASSVTTKRNTEAFF. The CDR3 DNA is TGTGCCAGCAGCGTAACCACCAAGCGGAACACTGAAGCTTTCTTT.

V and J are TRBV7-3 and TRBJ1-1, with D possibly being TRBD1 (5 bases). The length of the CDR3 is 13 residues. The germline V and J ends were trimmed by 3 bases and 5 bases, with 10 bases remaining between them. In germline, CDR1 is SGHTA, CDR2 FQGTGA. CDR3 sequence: CASSLDGGTEAFF. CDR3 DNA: TGTGCCAGCAGCTTGGATGGGGGTACTGAAGCTTTCTTT.

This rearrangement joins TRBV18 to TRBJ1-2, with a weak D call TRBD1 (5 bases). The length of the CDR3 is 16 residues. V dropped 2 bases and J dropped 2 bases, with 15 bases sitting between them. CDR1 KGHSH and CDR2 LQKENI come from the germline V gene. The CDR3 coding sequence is TGTGCCAGCTCACCATCGGGGGGTCCGGGGAACTATGGCTACACCTTC. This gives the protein CASSPSGGPGNYGYTF.

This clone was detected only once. The CDR3 DNA is TGTGCCAGCAGCTTATGCATAAGGAAGAGGACCGACAGCAGATACGTC. The encoded protein is CASSLCIRKRTDSRYV. V and J are TRBV7-3 and TRBJ2-7, with a possible D match to TRBD1 (5 bases). V gave up 2 bases and J gave up 13 bases, with 27 bases separating them. CDR3 length equals 16 residues. Germline values: CDR1 SGHTA, CDR2 FQGTGA.

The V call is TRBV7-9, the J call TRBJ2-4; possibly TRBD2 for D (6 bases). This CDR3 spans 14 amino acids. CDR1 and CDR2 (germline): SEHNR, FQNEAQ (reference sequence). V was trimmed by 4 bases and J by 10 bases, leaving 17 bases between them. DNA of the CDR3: TGTGCCAGCAGCTCGAGCTCGGGACTTTTAATTCAGTACTTC. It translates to CASSSSSGLLIQYF. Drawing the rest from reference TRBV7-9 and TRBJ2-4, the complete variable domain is DTGVSQNPRHKITKRGQNVTFRCDPISEHNRLYWYRQTLGQGPEFLTYFQNEAQLEKSRLLSDRFSAERPKGSFSTLEIQRTEQGDSAMYLCASSSSSGLLIQYFGAGTRLSVL.

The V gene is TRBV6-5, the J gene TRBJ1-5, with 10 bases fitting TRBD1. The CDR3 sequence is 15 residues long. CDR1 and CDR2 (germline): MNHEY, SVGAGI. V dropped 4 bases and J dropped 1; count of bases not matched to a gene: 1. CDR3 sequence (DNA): TGTGCCAGCAGTTGGACAGGGGGAAGCAATCAGCCCCAGCATTTT. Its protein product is CASSWTGGSNQPQHF.

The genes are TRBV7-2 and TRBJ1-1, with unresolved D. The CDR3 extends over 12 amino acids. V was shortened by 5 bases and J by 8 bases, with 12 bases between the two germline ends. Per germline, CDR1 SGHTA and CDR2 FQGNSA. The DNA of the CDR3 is TGTGCCAGCAGCGCTCAAAACTTAGAAGCTTTCTTT. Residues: CASSAQNLEAFF. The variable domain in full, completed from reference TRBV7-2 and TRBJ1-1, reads GAGVSQSPSNKVTEKGKDVELRCDPISGHTALYWYRQSLGQGLEFLIYFQGNSAPDKSGLPSDRFSAERTGGSVSTLTIQRTQQEDSAVYLCASSAQNLEAFFGQGTRLTVV.

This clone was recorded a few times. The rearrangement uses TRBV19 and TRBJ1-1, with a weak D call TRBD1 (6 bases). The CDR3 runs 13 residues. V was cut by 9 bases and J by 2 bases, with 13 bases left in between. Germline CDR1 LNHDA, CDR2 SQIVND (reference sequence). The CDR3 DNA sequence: TGTGCCAGCGGGGGACACCTAAACACTGAAGCTTTCTTT. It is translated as CASGGHLNTEAFF.

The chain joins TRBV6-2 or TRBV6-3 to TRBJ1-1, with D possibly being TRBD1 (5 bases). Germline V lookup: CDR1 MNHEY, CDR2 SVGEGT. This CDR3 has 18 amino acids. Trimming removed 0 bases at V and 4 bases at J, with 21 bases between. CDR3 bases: TGTGCCAGCAGTTACTCTCCCTGGGGCCGGGTGGTATTCACTGAAGCTTTCTTT. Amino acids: CASSYSPWGRVVFTEAFF.

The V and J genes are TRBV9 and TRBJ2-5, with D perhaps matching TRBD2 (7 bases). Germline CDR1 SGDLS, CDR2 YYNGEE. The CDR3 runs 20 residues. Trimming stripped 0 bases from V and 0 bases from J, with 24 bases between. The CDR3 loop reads CASSVAPTRVGAGDQETQYF. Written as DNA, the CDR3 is TGTGCCAGCAGCGTAGCCCCCACTAGGGTGGGGGCGGGGGACCAAGAGACCCAGTACTTC.

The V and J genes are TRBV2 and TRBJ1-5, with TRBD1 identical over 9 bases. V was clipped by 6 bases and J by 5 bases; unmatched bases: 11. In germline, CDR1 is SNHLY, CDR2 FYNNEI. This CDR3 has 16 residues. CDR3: CASSRVGQGDHQPQHF. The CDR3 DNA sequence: TGTGCCAGCAGCAGGGTGGGACAGGGTGACCATCAGCCCCAGCATTTT.

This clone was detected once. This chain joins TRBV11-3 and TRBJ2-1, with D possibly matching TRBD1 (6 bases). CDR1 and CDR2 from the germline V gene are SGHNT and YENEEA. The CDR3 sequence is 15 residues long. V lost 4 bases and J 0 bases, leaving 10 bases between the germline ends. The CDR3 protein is CASSWRGGSYNEQFF. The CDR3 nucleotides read TGTGCCAGCAGCTGGCGAGGGGGCTCCTACAATGAGCAGTTCTTC.

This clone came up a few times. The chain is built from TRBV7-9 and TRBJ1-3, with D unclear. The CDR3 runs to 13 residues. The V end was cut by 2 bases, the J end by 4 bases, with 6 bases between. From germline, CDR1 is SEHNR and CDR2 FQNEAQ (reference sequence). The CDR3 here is CASSLYPGNTIYF. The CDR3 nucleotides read TGTGCCAGCAGCTTATATCCGGGAAACACCATATATTTT. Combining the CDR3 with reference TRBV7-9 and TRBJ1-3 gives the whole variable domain DTGVSQNPRHKITKRGQNVTFRCDPISEHNRLYWYRQTLGQGPEFLTYFQNEAQLEKSRLLSDRFSAERPKGSFSTLEIQRTEQGDSAMYLCASSLYPGNTIYFGEGSWLTVV.

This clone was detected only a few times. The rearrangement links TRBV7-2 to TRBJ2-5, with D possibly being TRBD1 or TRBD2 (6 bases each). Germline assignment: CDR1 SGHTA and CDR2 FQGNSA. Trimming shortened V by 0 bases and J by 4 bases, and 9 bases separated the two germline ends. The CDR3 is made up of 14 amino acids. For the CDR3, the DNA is TGTGCCAGCAGCTTAGCGGGGGGCCGAGAGACCCAGTACTTC. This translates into CASSLAGGRETQYF.

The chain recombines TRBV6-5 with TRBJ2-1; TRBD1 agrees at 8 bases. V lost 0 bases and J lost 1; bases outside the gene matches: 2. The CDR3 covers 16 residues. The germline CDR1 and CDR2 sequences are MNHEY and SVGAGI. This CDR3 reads CASSYSDRGSYNEQFF. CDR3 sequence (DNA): TGTGCCAGCAGTTACTCCGACAGGGGATCCTACAATGAGCAGTTCTTC.

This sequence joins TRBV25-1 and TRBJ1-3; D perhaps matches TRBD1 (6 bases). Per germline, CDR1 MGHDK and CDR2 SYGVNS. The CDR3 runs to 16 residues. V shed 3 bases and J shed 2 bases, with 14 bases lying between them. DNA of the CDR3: TGTGCCAGCAGTGAGGTGGGGGCGGGAGCTGGAAACACCATATATTTT. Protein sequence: CASSEVGAGAGNTIYF.

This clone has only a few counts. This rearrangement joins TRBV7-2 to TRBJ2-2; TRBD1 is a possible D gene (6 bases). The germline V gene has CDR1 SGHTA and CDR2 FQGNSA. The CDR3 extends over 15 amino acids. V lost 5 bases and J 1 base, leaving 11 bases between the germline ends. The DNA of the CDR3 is TGTGCCAGCAGCCCTTGGACAGTGAACACCGGGGAGCTGTTTTTT. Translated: CASSPWTVNTGELFF.

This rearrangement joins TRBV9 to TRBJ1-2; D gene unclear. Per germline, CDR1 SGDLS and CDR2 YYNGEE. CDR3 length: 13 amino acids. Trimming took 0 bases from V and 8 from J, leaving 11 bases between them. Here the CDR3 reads CASSVVGGRGYTF. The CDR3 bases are TGTGCCAGCAGCGTAGTCGGCGGACGGGGCTACACCTTC.

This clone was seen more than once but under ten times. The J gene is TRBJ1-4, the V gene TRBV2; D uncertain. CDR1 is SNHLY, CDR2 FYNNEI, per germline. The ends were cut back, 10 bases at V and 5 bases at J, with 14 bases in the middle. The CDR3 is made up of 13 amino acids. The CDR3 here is CATAGPENEKLFF. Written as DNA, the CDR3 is TGTGCCACCGCCGGACCGGAAAATGAAAAACTGTTTTTT.

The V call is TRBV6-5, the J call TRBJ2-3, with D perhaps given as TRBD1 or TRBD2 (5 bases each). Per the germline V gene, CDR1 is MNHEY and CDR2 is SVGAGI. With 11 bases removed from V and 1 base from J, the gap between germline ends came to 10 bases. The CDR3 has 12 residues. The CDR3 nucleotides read TGTGCCCCGGGACCCCGCACAGATACGCAGTATTTT. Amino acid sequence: CAPGPRTDTQYF.

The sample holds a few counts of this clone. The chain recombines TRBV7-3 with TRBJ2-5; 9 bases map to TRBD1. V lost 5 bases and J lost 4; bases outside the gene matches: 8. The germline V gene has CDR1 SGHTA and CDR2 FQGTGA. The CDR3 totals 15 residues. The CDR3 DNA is TGTGCCAGCAGCACGACCGGGACAGGGAGAGAGACCCAGTACTTC. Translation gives CASSTTGTGRETQYF.

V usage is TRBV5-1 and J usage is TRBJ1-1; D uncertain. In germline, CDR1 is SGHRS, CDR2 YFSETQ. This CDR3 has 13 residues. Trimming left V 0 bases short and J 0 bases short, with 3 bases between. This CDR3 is CASSLVVNTEAFF. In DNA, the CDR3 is TGCGCCAGCAGCTTGGTCGTGAACACTGAAGCTTTCTTT.